This TCR beta chain originates from a study of shared clonotypes between healthy human individuals. Study-wide results and limits: Sequencing depth was predicted to influence how clonotypes are shared among donors. Memory subsets generally showed lower estimated richness than naive subsets. In contrast to clonotypes shared by all four donors, non-shared clonotypes had lower generation probabilities. In the sorted subsets, rarefaction showed sequencing was incomplete despite large depth.

The CDR3 has 16 residues. Germline V gene lookup returns CDR1 SNHLY and CDR2 FYNNEI. The V gene end was trimmed by 6 bases and the J gene end by 2 bases; junction bases not matched to a gene: 5. Regarding this clone: The antigen is undetermined.

TCRdb's copy holds only in-frame clones and misses some; the assay was immunoSEQ multiplex PCR. The sample yields about 2.3 million clones, over 90% seen once. Sequencing was carried out using naive CD4+ T cells from PBMCs. Subset of the sample: CD45RA+ positively selected. The genes are TRBV2 and TRBJ2-3; TRBD2 matches at 13 bases. This TCR was recovered from a man younger than 35 in good health. Some clones in this sample may be carry-over from other donors' samples. The CDR3 reads CASRPGLAGITDTQYF. CDR3 in DNA: TGTGCCAGCAGACCGGGACTAGCGGGGATCACAGATACGCAGTATTTT.